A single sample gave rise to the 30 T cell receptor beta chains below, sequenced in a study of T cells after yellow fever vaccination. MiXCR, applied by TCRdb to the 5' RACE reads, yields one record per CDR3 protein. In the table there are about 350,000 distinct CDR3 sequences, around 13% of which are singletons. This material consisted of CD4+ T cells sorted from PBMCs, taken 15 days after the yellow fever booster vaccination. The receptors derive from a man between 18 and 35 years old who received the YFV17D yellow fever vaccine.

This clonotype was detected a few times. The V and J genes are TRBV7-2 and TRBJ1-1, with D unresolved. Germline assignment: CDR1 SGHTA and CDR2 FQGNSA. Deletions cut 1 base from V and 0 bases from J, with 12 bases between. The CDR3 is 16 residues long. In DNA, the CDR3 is TGTGCCAGCAGCTTAGGGGGTGCGGGCATGAACACTGAAGCTTTCTTT. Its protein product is CASSLGGAGMNTEAFF.

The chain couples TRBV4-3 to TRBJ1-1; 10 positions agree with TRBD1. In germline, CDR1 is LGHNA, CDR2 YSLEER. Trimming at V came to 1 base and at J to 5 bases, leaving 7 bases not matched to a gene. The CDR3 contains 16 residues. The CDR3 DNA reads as TGCGCCAGCAGCCAAGTTCTCCGGGACAGGGGAACTGAAGCTTTCTTT. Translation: CASSQVLRDRGTEAFF.

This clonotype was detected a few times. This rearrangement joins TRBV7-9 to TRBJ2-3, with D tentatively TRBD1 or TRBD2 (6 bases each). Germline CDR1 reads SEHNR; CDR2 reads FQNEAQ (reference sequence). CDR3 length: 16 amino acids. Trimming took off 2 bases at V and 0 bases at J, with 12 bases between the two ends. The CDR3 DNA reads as TGTGCCAGCAGCTTAACGGGGGCCTGGAGCACAGATACGCAGTATTTT. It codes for CASSLTGAWSTDTQYF.

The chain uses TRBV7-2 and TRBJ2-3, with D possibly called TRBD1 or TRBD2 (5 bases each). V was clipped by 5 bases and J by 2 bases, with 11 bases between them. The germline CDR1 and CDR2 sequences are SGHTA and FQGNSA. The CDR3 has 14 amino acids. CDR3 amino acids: CASSRDLTTDTQYF. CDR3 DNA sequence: TGTGCCAGCAGCCGGGACCTAACCACAGATACGCAGTATTTT.

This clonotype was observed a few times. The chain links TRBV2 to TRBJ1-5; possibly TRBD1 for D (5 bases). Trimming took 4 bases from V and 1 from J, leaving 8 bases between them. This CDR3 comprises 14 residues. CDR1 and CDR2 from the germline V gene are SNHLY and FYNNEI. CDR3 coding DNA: TGTGCCAGCAGTGGGCAGGGAAGCAATCAGCCCCAGCATTTT. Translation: CASSGQGSNQPQHF.

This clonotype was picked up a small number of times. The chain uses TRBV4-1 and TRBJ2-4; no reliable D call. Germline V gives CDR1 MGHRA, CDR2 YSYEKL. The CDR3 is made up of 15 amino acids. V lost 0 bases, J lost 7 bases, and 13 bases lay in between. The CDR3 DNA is TGCGCCAGCAGCCAAGATCCGGTGGGCGTGAACATTCAGTACTTC. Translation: CASSQDPVGVNIQYF.

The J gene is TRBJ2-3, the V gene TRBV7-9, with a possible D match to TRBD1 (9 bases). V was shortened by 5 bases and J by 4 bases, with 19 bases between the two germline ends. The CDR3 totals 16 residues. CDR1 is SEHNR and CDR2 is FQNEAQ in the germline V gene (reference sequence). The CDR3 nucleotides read TGTGCCAGCAGCCCAAGCGGGGGACAGGGACCAGATACGCAGTATTTT. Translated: CASSPSGGQGPDTQYF.

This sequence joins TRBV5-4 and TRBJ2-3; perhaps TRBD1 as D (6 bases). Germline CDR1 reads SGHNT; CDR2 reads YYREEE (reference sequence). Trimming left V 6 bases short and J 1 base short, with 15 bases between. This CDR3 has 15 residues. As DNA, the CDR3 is TGTGCCAGCAACAGTAACAGGGCCCGCACAGATACGCAGTATTTT. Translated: CASNSNRARTDTQYF.

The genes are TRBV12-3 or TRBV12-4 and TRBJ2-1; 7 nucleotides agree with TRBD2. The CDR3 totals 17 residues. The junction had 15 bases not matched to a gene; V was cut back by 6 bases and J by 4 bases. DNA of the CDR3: TGTGCCAGCAGGCCCGGTGGGGGAGGGATGGTATACAATGAGCAGTTCTTC. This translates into CASRPGGGGMVYNEQFF.

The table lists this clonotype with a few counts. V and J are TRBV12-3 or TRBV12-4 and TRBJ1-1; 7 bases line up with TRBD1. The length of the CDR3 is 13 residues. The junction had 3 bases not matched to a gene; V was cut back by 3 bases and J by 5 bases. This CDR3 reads CASSLGQQTEAFF. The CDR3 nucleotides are TGTGCCAGCAGTTTGGGACAGCAAACTGAAGCTTTCTTT.

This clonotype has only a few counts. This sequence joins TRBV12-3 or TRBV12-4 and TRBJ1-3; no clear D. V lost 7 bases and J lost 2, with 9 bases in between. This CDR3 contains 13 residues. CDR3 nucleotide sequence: TGTGCCAGCAACTTCTCGCCTGGAAACACCATATATTTT. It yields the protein CASNFSPGNTIYF.

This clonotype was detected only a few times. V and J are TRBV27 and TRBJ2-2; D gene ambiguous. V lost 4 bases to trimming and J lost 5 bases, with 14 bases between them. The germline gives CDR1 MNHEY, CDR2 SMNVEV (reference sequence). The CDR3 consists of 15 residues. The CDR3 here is CASSWLPSGTGELFF. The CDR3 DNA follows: TGTGCCAGCAGTTGGCTGCCTTCCGGTACCGGGGAGCTGTTTTTT.

The CDR3 DNA is TGCAGTGCTAGATTACTCAGGGGAGGAGGCACAGATACGCAGTATTTT. Its translation is CSARLLRGGGTDTQYF. The J gene is TRBJ2-3, the V gene TRBV20-1; either TRBD1 or TRBD2 may fit D (6 bases each). The CDR3 contains 16 residues. Germline V gene sequence: CDR1 DFQATT, CDR2 SNEGSKA (reference sequence). The V end lost 2 bases, the J end lost 1 base, and 16 bases lay between the germline ends.

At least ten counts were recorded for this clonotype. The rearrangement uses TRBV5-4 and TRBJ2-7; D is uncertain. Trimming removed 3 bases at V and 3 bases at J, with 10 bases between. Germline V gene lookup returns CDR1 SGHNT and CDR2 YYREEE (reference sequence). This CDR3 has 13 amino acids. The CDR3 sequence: CASSSEASYEQYV. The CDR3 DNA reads TGTGCCAGCAGCTCTGAGGCTAGCTACGAGCAGTACGTC.

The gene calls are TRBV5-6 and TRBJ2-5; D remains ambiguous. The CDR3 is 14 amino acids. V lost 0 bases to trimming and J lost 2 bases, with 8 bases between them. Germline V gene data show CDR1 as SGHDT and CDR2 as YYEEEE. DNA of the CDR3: TGTGCCAGCAGCTTGGGATACACTCAAGAGACCCAGTACTTC. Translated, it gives CASSLGYTQETQYF.

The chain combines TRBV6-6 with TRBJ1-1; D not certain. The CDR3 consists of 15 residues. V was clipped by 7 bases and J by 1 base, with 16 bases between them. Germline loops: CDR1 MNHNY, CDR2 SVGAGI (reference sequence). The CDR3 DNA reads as TGTGCCAGCAACGGAATGGACGGAACGAACACTGAAGCTTTCTTT. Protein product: CASNGMDGTNTEAFF.

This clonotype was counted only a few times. As DNA, the CDR3 is TGTGCCAGCAGCTTAGGACCTATGGCCACAGATACGCAGTATTTT. Protein product: CASSLGPMATDTQYF. The chain carries TRBV7-3 and TRBJ2-3; D gene unclear. Germline V CDR1 and CDR2: SGHTA, FQGTGA. The CDR3 runs 15 residues. The V end lost 2 bases, the J end lost 2 bases, and 11 bases lay between the germline ends.

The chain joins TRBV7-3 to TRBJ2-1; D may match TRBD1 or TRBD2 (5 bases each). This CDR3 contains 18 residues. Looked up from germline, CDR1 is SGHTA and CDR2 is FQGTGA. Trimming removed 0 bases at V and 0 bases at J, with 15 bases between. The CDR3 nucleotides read TGTGCCAGCAGCTTAACGGGCTCCGGGGCCAGCTCCTACAATGAGCAGTTCTTC. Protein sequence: CASSLTGSGASSYNEQFF.

The CDR3 sequence: CSARDSGAGDNYGYTF. As DNA, the CDR3 is TGCAGTGCTAGAGATTCCGGAGCAGGGGATAACTATGGCTACACCTTC. The chain has TRBV20-1 and TRBJ1-2, with TRBD1 as a possible D gene (6 bases). The germline CDR1 and CDR2 sequences are DFQATT and SNEGSKA (reference sequence). The CDR3 length is 16 residues. Trimming cost V 0 bases and J 1 base, with 15 bases left between them.

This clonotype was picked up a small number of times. CDR3 loop: CASRDTQGLNSPLHF. CDR3 sequence (DNA): TGTGCCAGCAGAGACACACAGGGCCTGAATTCACCCCTCCACTTT. The chain has TRBV6-5 and TRBJ1-6, with a tentative D call TRBD1 (6 bases). Germline CDR1 is MNHEY and CDR2 is SVGAGI. The CDR3 length is 15 residues. Between the trimmed V and J ends, which lost 6 bases and 7 bases, there was a span of 16 bases.

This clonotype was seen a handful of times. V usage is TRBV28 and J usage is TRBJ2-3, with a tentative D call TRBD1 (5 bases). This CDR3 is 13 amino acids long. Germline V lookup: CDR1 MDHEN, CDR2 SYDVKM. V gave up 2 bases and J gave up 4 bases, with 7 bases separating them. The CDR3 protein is CASSLPRADTQYF. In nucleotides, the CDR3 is TGTGCCAGCAGTTTACCCAGGGCAGATACGCAGTATTTT.

DNA of the CDR3: TGTGCCAGCAGTTTGGCAGGGGGCACGAACGAGCAGTACTTC. Protein sequence: CASSLAGGTNEQYF. The J gene is TRBJ2-7, the V gene TRBV12-3 or TRBV12-4; 8 bases fit TRBD1. The trim removed 3 bases at V and 5 bases at J, leaving 6 bases unmatched. The CDR3 extends over 14 amino acids.

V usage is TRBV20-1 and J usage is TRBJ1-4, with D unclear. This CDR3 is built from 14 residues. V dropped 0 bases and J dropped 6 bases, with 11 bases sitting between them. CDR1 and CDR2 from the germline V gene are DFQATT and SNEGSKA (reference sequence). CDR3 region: CSARDPREHEKLFF. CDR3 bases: TGCAGTGCTAGAGACCCCCGGGAACATGAAAAACTGTTTTTT.

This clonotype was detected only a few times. The CDR3 nucleotides read TGTGCCAGCAGCCAAGGGGAGGGGGGGGTCACAGATACGCAGTATTTT. It encodes CASSQGEGGVTDTQYF. The V call is TRBV4-2, the J call TRBJ2-3, with D possibly matching TRBD2 (7 bases). The length of the CDR3 is 16 residues. The germline V and J ends were trimmed by 1 base and 2 bases, with 13 bases remaining between them. Germline V lookup: CDR1 LGHNA, CDR2 YNFKEQ.

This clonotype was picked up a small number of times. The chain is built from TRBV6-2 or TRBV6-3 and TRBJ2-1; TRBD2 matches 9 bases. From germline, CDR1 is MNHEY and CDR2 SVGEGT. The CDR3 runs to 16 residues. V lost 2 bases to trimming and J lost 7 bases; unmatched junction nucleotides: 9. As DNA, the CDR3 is TGTGCCAGCAGTTACAGGGCGCGGGGGGGCTTGAATGAGCAGTTCTTC. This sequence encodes CASSYRARGGLNEQFF.

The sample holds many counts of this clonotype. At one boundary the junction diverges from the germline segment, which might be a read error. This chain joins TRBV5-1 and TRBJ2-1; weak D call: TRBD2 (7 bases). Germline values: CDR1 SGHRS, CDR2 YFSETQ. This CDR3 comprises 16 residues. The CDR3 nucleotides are TGCGCCAGCAGGTTGGAAGGGGGGGCTGGTTACAATGAGCAGTTCTTC. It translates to CASRLEGGAGYNEQFF.

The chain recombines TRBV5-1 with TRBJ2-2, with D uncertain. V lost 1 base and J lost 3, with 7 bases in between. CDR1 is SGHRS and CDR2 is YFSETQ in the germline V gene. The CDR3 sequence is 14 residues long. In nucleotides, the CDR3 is TGCGCCAGCAGCTTGAACGGTGACACCGGGGAGCTGTTTTTT. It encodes CASSLNGDTGELFF.

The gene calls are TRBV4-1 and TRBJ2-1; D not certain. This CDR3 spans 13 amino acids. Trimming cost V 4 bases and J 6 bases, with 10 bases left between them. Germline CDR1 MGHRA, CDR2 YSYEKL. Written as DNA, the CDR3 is TGCGCCAGCAGCCCATTTCTAGGCAATGAGCAGTTCTTC. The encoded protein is CASSPFLGNEQFF.

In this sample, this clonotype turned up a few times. The CDR3 reads CASSPSPKASDTQYF. CDR3 DNA: TGTGCCAGCTCACCGTCCCCTAAAGCATCAGATACGCAGTATTTT. The chain has TRBV18 and TRBJ2-3, with D unclear. The CDR3 covers 15 residues. V lost 3 bases and J 4 bases, leaving 14 bases between the germline ends. The germline gives CDR1 KGHSH, CDR2 LQKENI.

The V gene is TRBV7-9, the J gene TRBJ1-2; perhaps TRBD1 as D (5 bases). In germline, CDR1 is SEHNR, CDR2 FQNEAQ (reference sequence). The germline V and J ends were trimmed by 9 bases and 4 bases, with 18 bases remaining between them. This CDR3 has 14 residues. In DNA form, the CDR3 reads TGTGCCAGACGATTGGACATGGGTATCTATGGCTACACCTTC. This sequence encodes CARRLDMGIYGYTF.